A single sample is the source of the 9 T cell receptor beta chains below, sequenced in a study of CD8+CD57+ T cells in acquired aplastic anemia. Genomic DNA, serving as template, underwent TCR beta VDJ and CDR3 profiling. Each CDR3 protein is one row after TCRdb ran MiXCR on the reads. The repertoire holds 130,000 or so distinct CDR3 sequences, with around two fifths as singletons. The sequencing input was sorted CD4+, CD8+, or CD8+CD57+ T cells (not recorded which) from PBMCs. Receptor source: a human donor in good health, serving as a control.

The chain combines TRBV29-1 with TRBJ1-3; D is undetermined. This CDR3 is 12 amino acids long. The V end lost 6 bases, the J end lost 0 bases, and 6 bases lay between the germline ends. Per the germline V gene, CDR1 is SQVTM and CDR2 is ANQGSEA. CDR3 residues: CSVRDSGNTIYF. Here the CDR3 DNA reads TGCAGCGTCCGGGACTCTGGAAACACCATATATTTT.

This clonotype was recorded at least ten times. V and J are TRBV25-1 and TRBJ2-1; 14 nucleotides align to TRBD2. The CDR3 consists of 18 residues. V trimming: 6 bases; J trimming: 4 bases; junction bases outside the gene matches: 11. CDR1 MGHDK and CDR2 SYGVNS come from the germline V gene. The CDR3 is CASRGPGTSGGEYNEQFF. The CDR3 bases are TGTGCCAGCAGAGGGCCCGGGACTAGCGGGGGAGAATACAATGAGCAGTTCTTC.

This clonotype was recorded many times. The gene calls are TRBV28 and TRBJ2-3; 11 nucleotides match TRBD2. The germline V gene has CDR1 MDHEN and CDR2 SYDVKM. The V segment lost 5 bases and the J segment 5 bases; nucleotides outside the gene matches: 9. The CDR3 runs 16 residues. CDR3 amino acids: CASSPSGTSGRDTQYF. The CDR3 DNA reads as TGTGCCAGCAGTCCCTCCGGGACTAGCGGCAGAGATACGCAGTATTTT.

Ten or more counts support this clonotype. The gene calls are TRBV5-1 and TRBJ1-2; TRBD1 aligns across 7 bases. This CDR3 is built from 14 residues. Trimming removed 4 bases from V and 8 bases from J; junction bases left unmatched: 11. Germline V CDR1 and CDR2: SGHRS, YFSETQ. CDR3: CASSAATGFEGYTF. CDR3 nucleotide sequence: TGCGCCAGCAGCGCGGCGACAGGGTTTGAAGGCTACACCTTC.

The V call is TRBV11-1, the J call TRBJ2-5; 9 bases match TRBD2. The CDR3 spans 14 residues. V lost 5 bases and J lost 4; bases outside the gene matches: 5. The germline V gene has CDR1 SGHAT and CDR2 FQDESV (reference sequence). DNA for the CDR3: TGTGCCAGCAGCCGCGGGGGGGCGCTAGAGACCCAGTACTTC. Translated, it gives CASSRGGALETQYF. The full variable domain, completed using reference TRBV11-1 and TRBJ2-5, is EAEVAQSPRYKITEKSQAVAFWCDPISGHATLYWYRQILGQGPELLVQFQDESVVDDSQLPKDRFSAERLKGVDSTLKIQPAELGDSAMYLCASSRGGALETQYFGPGTRLLVL.

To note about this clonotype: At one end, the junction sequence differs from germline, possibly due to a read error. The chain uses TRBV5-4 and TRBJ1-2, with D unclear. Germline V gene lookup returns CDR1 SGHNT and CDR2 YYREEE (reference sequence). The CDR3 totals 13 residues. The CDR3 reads CASSPAGGNGYTF. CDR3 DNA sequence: TGCGCCAGCAGCCCCGCCGGCGGGAATGGCTACACCTTC. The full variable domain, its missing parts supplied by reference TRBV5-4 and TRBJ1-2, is ETGVTQSPTHLIKTRGQQVTLRCSSQSGHNTVSWYQQALGQGPQFIFQYYREEENGRGNFPPRFSGLQFPNYSSELNVNALELDDSALYLCASSPAGGNGYTFGSGTRLTVV.

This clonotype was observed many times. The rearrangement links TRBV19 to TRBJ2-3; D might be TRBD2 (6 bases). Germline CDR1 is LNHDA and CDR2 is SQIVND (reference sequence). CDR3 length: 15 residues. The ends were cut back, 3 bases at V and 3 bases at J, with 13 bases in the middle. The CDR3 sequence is CASSIRVAATDTQYF. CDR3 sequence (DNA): TGTGCCAGTAGTATTCGAGTAGCGGCTACAGATACGCAGTATTTT.

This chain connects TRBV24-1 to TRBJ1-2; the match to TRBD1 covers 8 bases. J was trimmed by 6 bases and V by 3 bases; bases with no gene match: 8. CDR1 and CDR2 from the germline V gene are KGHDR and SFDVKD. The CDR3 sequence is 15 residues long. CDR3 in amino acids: CATSDGRTGSDGYTF. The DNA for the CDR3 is TGTGCCACCAGTGATGGGCGGACAGGGTCTGATGGCTACACCTTC.

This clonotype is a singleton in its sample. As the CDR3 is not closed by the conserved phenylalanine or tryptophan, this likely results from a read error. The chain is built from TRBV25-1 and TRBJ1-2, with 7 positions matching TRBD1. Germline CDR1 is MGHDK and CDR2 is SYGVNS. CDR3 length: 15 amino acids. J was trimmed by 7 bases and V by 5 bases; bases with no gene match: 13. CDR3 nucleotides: TGTGCCAGCAGTTTAAGATCCGGGACAGATCGTGGCTACACCTCC. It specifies CASSLRSGTDRGYTS.